Listed below are T cell receptor beta chains from one sample, sequenced in a study of graft-versus-host responses after intestinal transplantation. Antigen specificity for these receptors is unknown. Profiled with immunoSEQ multiplex PCR; TCRdb holds only in-frame clones, not every one. This repertoire shows some 39,000 clones, 95% found once; its top ten account for 0.5% to 0.55%. Sequenced here: unstimulated CD8+ T cells sorted from spleen or lymph node cells, sampled before transplant. These receptors were collected from a human donor who was the organ donor for an intestinal transplant. Both conserved end residues are part of each CDR3. The order of the fields is V gene, clone size, J gene, D gene, CDR3 DNA, CDR3 protein. The D gene is left open where the match is weak. Part of the rows lack a size; the others show once, few, many or a class for expanded clones.

v_gene: TRBV11-3
abundance: .
j_gene: TRBJ2-2
d_gene: .
CDR3nt: TGTGCCAGCAGCCAGAAAGTAACCCTTACAGGGAGCACCGGGGAGCTGTTTTTT
CDR3aa: CASSQKVTLTGSTGELFF

v_gene: TRBV9
abundance: .
j_gene: TRBJ2-3
d_gene: TRBD2
CDR3nt: TGTGCCAGCAGCGTTGCGGGGGAGGGAAGCACAGATACGCAGTATTTT
CDR3aa: CASSVAGEGSTDTQYF

v_gene: TRBV27
abundance: .
j_gene: TRBJ1-2
d_gene: TRBD1
CDR3nt: TGTGCCAGCAGTTTATCTGTCGGGACAGGGCGGGGGTTGAGCTATGGCTACACCTTC
CDR3aa: CASSLSVGTGRGLSYGYTF

v_gene: TRBV18
abundance: .
j_gene: TRBJ1-2
d_gene: .
CDR3nt: TGTGCCAGCTCACCACTTTATGGCTACACCTTC
CDR3aa: CASSPLYGYTF

v_gene: TRBV5-4
abundance: .
j_gene: TRBJ1-6
d_gene: .
CDR3nt: TGTGCCAGCAGCTCGGGGGGCTATAATTCACCCCTCCACTTT
CDR3aa: CASSSGGYNSPLHF

v_gene: TRBV7-6
abundance: .
j_gene: TRBJ2-1
d_gene: TRBD2
CDR3nt: TGTGCCAGCAGCTCATGGGTCGGGGGGGGCAATGAGCAGTTCTTC
CDR3aa: CASSSWVGGGNEQFF

v_gene: TRBV6-6
abundance: .
j_gene: TRBJ2-7
d_gene: TRBD2
CDR3nt: TGTGCCAGCAGCGTGGGACTAGCGTCGGACGAGCAGTACTTC
CDR3aa: CASSVGLASDEQYF

v_gene: TRBV27
abundance: .
j_gene: TRBJ1-2
d_gene: .
CDR3nt: TGTGCCAGCAGTTCCTCGGACACTAACTATGGCTACACCTTC
CDR3aa: CASSSSDTNYGYTF

v_gene: TRBV27
abundance: .
j_gene: TRBJ2-3
d_gene: TRBD2
CDR3nt: TGTGCCAGCAGTTTGGCTAGCGGGGGGGGTTACCCCAGCACAGATACGCAGTATTTT
CDR3aa: CASSLASGGGYPSTDTQYF

v_gene: TRBV6-5
abundance: .
j_gene: TRBJ2-1
d_gene: TRBD2
CDR3nt: TGTGCCAGCAACCCGGGGGGGGCCTACAATGAGCAGTTCTTC
CDR3aa: CASNPGGAYNEQFF

v_gene: TRBV2
abundance: .
j_gene: TRBJ2-1
d_gene: .
CDR3nt: TGTGCCAGCGACAGAACTAGGACGGAGCAGTTCTTC
CDR3aa: CASDRTRTEQFF

v_gene: TRBV5-1
abundance: .
j_gene: TRBJ2-7
d_gene: .
CDR3nt: TGCGCCAGCAGCTTAGGCCAGGGTAGGGACTTATACGAGCAGTACTTC
CDR3aa: CASSLGQGRDLYEQYF

v_gene: TRBV5-5
abundance: .
j_gene: TRBJ1-5
d_gene: .
CDR3nt: TGTGCCAGCAGCTTGGCCGGGCGGGACAATCAGCCCCAGCATTTT
CDR3aa: CASSLAGRDNQPQHF

v_gene: TRBV6-1
abundance: .
j_gene: TRBJ1-5
d_gene: .
CDR3nt: TGTGCCAGCAGTGGGATGAGAAAAGGTGAGCCCCAGCATTTT
CDR3aa: CASSGMRKGEPQHF

v_gene: TRBV9
abundance: .
j_gene: TRBJ2-1
d_gene: .
CDR3nt: TGTGCCAGCAGCCCGACTTCGGGAGTCTACAATGAGCAGTTCTTC
CDR3aa: CASSPTSGVYNEQFF

v_gene: TRBV7-7
abundance: .
j_gene: TRBJ2-2
d_gene: .
CDR3nt: TGTGCTAGCAGCCTCAAAGGGGCCGGGGAGCTGTTTTTT
CDR3aa: CASSLKGAGELFF

v_gene: TRBV6-6
abundance: .
j_gene: TRBJ1-4
d_gene: .
CDR3nt: TGTGCCAGCAGTTACGCCGAAAAACTGTTTTTT
CDR3aa: CASSYAEKLFF

v_gene: TRBV6-5
abundance: .
j_gene: TRBJ1-2
d_gene: .
CDR3nt: TGTGCCAGCAGTGAAGCCTCCTTCTATGGCTACACCTTC
CDR3aa: CASSEASFYGYTF

v_gene: TRBV7-9
abundance: .
j_gene: TRBJ1-2
d_gene: .
CDR3nt: TGTGCCAGCAGCTTAGGGGGGCAGGGCCATGGCTACACCTTC
CDR3aa: CASSLGGQGHGYTF

v_gene: TRBV7-9
abundance: .
j_gene: TRBJ2-3
d_gene: TRBD2
CDR3nt: TGTGCCAGCAGCTCTTGGACTAGCCCAAATTTT
CDR3aa: CASSSWTSPNF

v_gene: TRBV21-1
abundance: .
j_gene: TRBJ1-2
d_gene: .
CDR3nt: TGTGCCATTGGGACAGGGGGGAAGGGGAACTATGGCTACACCTTC
CDR3aa: CAIGTGGKGNYGYTF

v_gene: TRBV4-1
abundance: once
j_gene: TRBJ1-5
d_gene: .
CDR3nt: TGCGCCAGCAGCCAAACAGTGAATCAGCCCCAGCATTTT
CDR3aa: CASSQTVNQPQHF

v_gene: TRBV5-4
abundance: .
j_gene: TRBJ2-2
d_gene: .
CDR3nt: TGTGCCAGCAGCTTGTCGGTACCCGGGGAGCTGTTTTTT
CDR3aa: CASSLSVPGELFF

v_gene: TRBV9
abundance: .
j_gene: TRBJ1-2
d_gene: TRBD1
CDR3nt: TGTGCCAGCAGCGCAGATTTCAGTCCCCGGTGGGACAGGAAACGTCGTGGCTACACCTTC
CDR3aa: CASSADFSPRWDRKRRGYTF

v_gene: TRBV7-8
abundance: .
j_gene: TRBJ2-5
d_gene: TRBD1
CDR3nt: TGTGCCAGCACCAGGGACAGCTTCCAAGAGACCCAGTACTTC
CDR3aa: CASTRDSFQETQYF

v_gene: TRBV30
abundance: .
j_gene: TRBJ1-2
d_gene: .
CDR3nt: TGTGCCTGGGTCGCGGGATATGGCTACACCTTC
CDR3aa: CAWVAGYGYTF

v_gene: TRBV5-4
abundance: once
j_gene: TRBJ1-2
d_gene: TRBD1
CDR3nt: TGTGCCAGCAGCTCCGGGACAGAGGATTATGGCTACACCTTC
CDR3aa: CASSSGTEDYGYTF

v_gene: TRBV5-1
abundance: .
j_gene: TRBJ2-3
d_gene: .
CDR3nt: TGCGCCAGCAGCGATCCCGAAAGGCGGGCGGACACAGATACGCAGTATTTT
CDR3aa: CASSDPERRADTDTQYF

v_gene: TRBV7-2
abundance: .
j_gene: TRBJ1-1
d_gene: TRBD1
CDR3nt: TGTGCCAGCAGCTTAGGACAGGGTCCCGACAGTGAAGCTTTCTTT
CDR3aa: CASSLGQGPDSEAFF

v_gene: TRBV10-2
abundance: .
j_gene: TRBJ1-6
d_gene: TRBD1
CDR3nt: TGCGCCAGCGGGACAGGGGGTGGGTTGGAGGCACCCCTCCACTTT
CDR3aa: CASGTGGGLEAPLHF

v_gene: TRBV9
abundance: once
j_gene: TRBJ2-7
d_gene: .
CDR3nt: TGTGCCAGCAGCGCCGCGGGGGAGCAGTACTTC
CDR3aa: CASSAAGEQYF

v_gene: TRBV5-4
abundance: .
j_gene: TRBJ2-7
d_gene: TRBD1
CDR3nt: TGTGCCAGCAGCTCCGACAGGGGACCCTCCTACGAGCAGTACTTC
CDR3aa: CASSSDRGPSYEQYF

v_gene: TRBV27
abundance: .
j_gene: TRBJ1-1
d_gene: .
CDR3nt: TGTGCCAGCAGTTTCGGTAGTGGAACCGAAGCTTTCTTT
CDR3aa: CASSFGSGTEAFF

v_gene: TRBV9
abundance: .
j_gene: TRBJ1-1
d_gene: .
CDR3nt: TGTGCCAGCAGCCCCCAAAAAATGGCTTTCTTT
CDR3aa: CASSPQKMAFF

v_gene: TRBV7-8
abundance: .
j_gene: TRBJ2-5
d_gene: TRBD2
CDR3nt: TGTGCCAGCAGCTTAGTTGCTAGCGGGGAGACCCAGTACTTC
CDR3aa: CASSLVASGETQYF

v_gene: TRBV5-4
abundance: .
j_gene: TRBJ2-1
d_gene: TRBD1
CDR3nt: TGTGCCAGCAGCTTGCCGGGACAGGGGGCGGTCAATGAGCAGTTCTTC
CDR3aa: CASSLPGQGAVNEQFF

v_gene: TRBV4-3
abundance: .
j_gene: TRBJ2-3
d_gene: .
CDR3nt: TGCGCCAGCAGCCAAGATCTCCCGACAAGTCTTGTAGATACGCAGTATTTT
CDR3aa: CASSQDLPTSLVDTQYF

v_gene: TRBV4-3
abundance: .
j_gene: TRBJ1-2
d_gene: .
CDR3nt: TGCGCCAGCAGCCAAGAGGCAGGGGAGGATGGCTACACCTTC
CDR3aa: CASSQEAGEDGYTF

v_gene: TRBV5-4
abundance: .
j_gene: TRBJ2-2
d_gene: .
CDR3nt: TGTGCCAGCAGGGACGGGGGCAGCACCGGGGAGCTGTTTTTT
CDR3aa: CASRDGGSTGELFF

v_gene: TRBV23-1
abundance: .
j_gene: TRBJ2-5
d_gene: .
CDR3nt: TGCGCCAGCAGTCAATCGAGGCAGGGAAGAAACCAGTACTTC
CDR3aa: CASSQSRQGRNQYF